These 21 T cell receptor beta chains were sequenced from one sample in a study of cytomegalovirus exposure and HLA in healthy donors. The primer mix had 60 Vbeta and 13 Jbeta primers. Libraries were prepared by immunoSEQ multiplex PCR; TCRdb keeps only in-frame clonotypes and omits some of them. The table lists some 180,000 clones, over 9.5% of them singletons. Sequences were obtained from PBMCs. The receptor set was obtained from a man aged 50 to 59 in good health and CMV-seropositive.

This chain joins TRBV5-1 and TRBJ1-2, with D perhaps TRBD1 (5 bases). The V gene lost 3 bases and the J gene lost 4 bases, with 7 bases spanning the gap. The CDR3 has 12 residues. CDR1 SGHRS and CDR2 YFSETQ come from the germline V gene. This chain's CDR3 is CASSYDSYGYTF. The CDR3 DNA reads as TGCGCCAGCAGCTACGACAGCTATGGCTACACCTTC.

In this sample, this clone turned up a few times. This chain joins TRBV25-1 and TRBJ2-3; 11 bases map to TRBD1. V was pared by 6 bases and J by 2 bases, with 10 bases of the junction left unmatched. Germline values: CDR1 MGHDK, CDR2 SYGVNS. There are 17 residues in the CDR3. CDR3 loop: CASSDPGTGGDTDTQYF. CDR3 sequence (DNA): TGTGCCAGCAGCGACCCCGGGACAGGGGGGGACACAGATACGCAGTATTTT.

This clone was seen only a few times. The genes are TRBV11-2 and TRBJ2-7, with 7 bases lining up with TRBD1. CDR3 size: 16 residues. From germline, CDR1 is SGHAT and CDR2 FQNNGV. V lost 1 base and J lost 1; bases outside the gene matches: 7. The CDR3 DNA follows: TGTGCCAGCAGCTTAGGACAGGGTCGAATATCCTACGAGCAGTACGTC. Its translation: CASSLGQGRISYEQYV.

This clone was seen more than once but under ten times. The J gene is TRBJ1-1, the V gene TRBV25-1; no reliable D call. The CDR3 is 13 residues long. The V and J ends lost 7 bases and 5 bases respectively, with 14 bases between them. CDR1 and CDR2 from the germline V gene are MGHDK and SYGVNS. The CDR3 spells CASTSRQVTEAFF. The CDR3 coding sequence is TGTGCCAGCACCTCCCGTCAGGTAACTGAAGCTTTCTTT. Supplemented by reference TRBV25-1 and TRBJ1-1, the full variable domain reads EADIYQTPRYLVIGTGKKITLECSQTMGHDKMYWYQQDPGMELHLIHYSYGVNSTEKGDLSSESTVSRIRTEHFPLTLESARPSHTSQYLCASTSRQVTEAFFGQGTRLTVV.

This clone appeared a few times. The chain joins TRBV18 to TRBJ2-7; D is ambiguous. The CDR3 totals 14 residues. Per germline, CDR1 KGHSH and CDR2 LQKENI. V lost 5 bases, J lost 5 bases, and 16 bases lay in between. The DNA of the CDR3 is TGTGCCAGCTCATCCGCGGCTTCGCCCCACGAGCAGTACTTC. Its translation: CASSSAASPHEQYF.

The gene calls are TRBV25-1 and TRBJ1-3; TRBD1 is a possible D gene (5 bases). Germline V gene data show CDR1 as MGHDK and CDR2 as SYGVNS. The V gene lost 3 bases and the J gene lost 2 bases, with 11 bases spanning the gap. The CDR3 is 15 residues long. The CDR3 loop is CASSDLRGTGNTIYF. DNA for the CDR3: TGTGCCAGCAGTGACCTCCGGGGGACTGGAAACACCATATATTTT.

V is TRBV6-5 and J is TRBJ1-3; D unresolved. The CDR3 runs 14 residues. Trimming removed 6 bases from V and 0 bases from J, with 9 bases in between. Germline loops: CDR1 MNHEY, CDR2 SVGAGI. CDR3 sequence (DNA): TGTGCCAGCAGACTTACCTTCTCTGGAAACACCATATATTTT. This gives the protein CASRLTFSGNTIYF.

V gene TRBV9 combines with J gene TRBJ1-2, with 9 bases identical to TRBD1. V lost 0 bases, J lost 4 bases, and 4 bases stayed unmatched. CDR1 SGDLS and CDR2 YYNGEE come from the germline V gene. This CDR3 has 15 residues. The CDR3 spells CASSVGQGDIYGYTF. CDR3 sequence (DNA): TGTGCCAGCAGCGTAGGACAGGGGGATATCTATGGCTACACCTTC.

The chain combines TRBV5-4 with TRBJ1-2, with D possibly TRBD1 on 5 matching bases. CDR3 size: 13 residues. Germline V gives CDR1 SGHNT, CDR2 YYREEE (reference sequence). The V end was cut by 0 bases, the J end by 8 bases, with 11 bases between. The CDR3 region has the DNA TGTGCCAGCAGCTTGGGGCAGGGAGGGGGCTACACCTTC. Amino acids: CASSLGQGGGYTF.

This clone was observed a handful of times. Distinct nucleotide sequences in the sample also encode this CDR3. The chain couples TRBV6-1 to TRBJ1-1, with a weak D call TRBD1 (6 bases). This CDR3 is 15 amino acids long. Trimming removed 2 bases at V and 0 bases at J, with 10 bases between. CDR1 and CDR2 (germline): MNHNS, SASEGT. The CDR3 region is CASSEYGQLNTEAFF. DNA for the CDR3: TGTGCCAGCAGTGAATATGGACAGTTGAACACTGAAGCTTTCTTT.

This chain uses TRBV7-9 with TRBJ1-2; 7 bases are shared with TRBD1. This CDR3 region has 15 residues. V was pared by 4 bases and J by 2 bases, with 7 bases of the junction left unmatched. Germline V gene data show CDR1 as SEHNR and CDR2 as FQNEAQ (reference sequence). The CDR3 region has the DNA TGTGCCAGCAGCTCCAGGGGGGTGAGGAACTATGGCTACACCTTC. Protein sequence: CASSSRGVRNYGYTF.

The CDR3: CSVPGESYEQYF. Written as DNA, the CDR3 is TGCAGCGTCCCGGGGGAGTCCTACGAGCAGTACTTC. J is TRBJ2-7 and V is TRBV29-1; TRBD2 might be the D (6 bases). In germline, CDR1 is SQVTM, CDR2 ANQGSEA. The CDR3 runs to 12 residues. The ends were cut back, 6 bases at V and 1 base at J, with 10 bases in the middle.

As for this clone: This CDR3 is also generated by other DNA sequences in the sample. This chain links TRBV5-1 with TRBJ2-5; TRBD1 is a possible D gene (6 bases). This CDR3 spans 14 amino acids. Germline values: CDR1 SGHRS, CDR2 YFSETQ. The V and J ends lost 0 bases and 2 bases respectively, with 8 bases between them. CDR3 region: CASSLAGQQETQYF. CDR3 coding DNA: TGCGCCAGCAGCTTGGCGGGACAACAAGAGACCCAGTACTTC.

V usage is TRBV29-1 and J usage is TRBJ2-2; D remains ambiguous. Deletions cut 3 bases from V and 5 bases from J, with 7 bases between. In germline, CDR1 is SQVTM, CDR2 ANQGSEA. The CDR3 is 12 residues long. Written as DNA, the CDR3 is TGCAGCGTTGAGGGCTCAACCGGGGAGCTGTTTTTT. Translated: CSVEGSTGELFF.

V is TRBV2 and J is TRBJ1-1; D call uncertain. V was pared by 7 bases and J by 1 base, with 4 bases between. Germline values: CDR1 SNHLY, CDR2 FYNNEI. The CDR3 runs 11 residues. CDR3 coding DNA: TGTGCCAGCACCAGGAACACTGAAGCTTTCTTT. Translating gives CASTRNTEAFF.

This rearrangement joins TRBV5-1 to TRBJ2-1, with 12 positions matching TRBD2. The CDR3 has 15 residues. CDR1 is SGHRS, CDR2 YFSETQ, per germline. The V segment lost 3 bases and the J segment 6 bases; nucleotides outside the gene matches: 4. CDR3 in amino acids: CASSSSGLAGNEQFF. DNA for the CDR3: TGCGCCAGCAGCTCCTCGGGACTAGCGGGCAATGAGCAGTTCTTC.

This chain uses TRBV30 with TRBJ1-5, with 7 bases lining up with TRBD1. The CDR3 covers 16 residues. J lost 5 bases, V lost 0 bases, and 10 bases had no gene match. From germline, CDR1 is GTSNPN and CDR2 SVGIG (reference sequence). The CDR3 sequence is CAWSVWGQPADQPQHF. In nucleotides, the CDR3 is TGTGCCTGGAGTGTATGGGGACAGCCGGCCGATCAGCCCCAGCATTTT.

This clone was seen a handful of times. The V call is TRBV6-1, the J call TRBJ2-5, with 10 bases that match TRBD1. This CDR3 is built from 16 residues. J gave up 2 bases and V 0 bases, and 3 bases lay outside the gene matches. Germline V gene data show CDR1 as MNHNS and CDR2 as SASEGT. The CDR3 region is CASSEAGQGVQETQYF. CDR3 nucleotide sequence: TGTGCCAGCAGTGAAGCCGGACAGGGGGTTCAAGAGACCCAGTACTTC.

The rearrangement links TRBV27 to TRBJ2-7; D is unclear. This CDR3 is 12 amino acids long. Germline V gene data show CDR1 as MNHEY and CDR2 as SMNVEV (reference sequence). V lost 8 bases to trimming and J lost 4 bases, with 12 bases between them. The CDR3 protein is CASSSRSYEQYF. The CDR3 DNA follows: TGTGCCAGCTCTTCAAGGAGTTACGAGCAGTACTTC.

The chain recombines TRBV9 with TRBJ2-7; 10 nucleotides match TRBD2. The CDR3 runs 15 residues. V lost 0 bases and J lost 4; bases outside the gene matches: 4. CDR1 and CDR2 (germline): SGDLS, YYNGEE. The CDR3 region is CASSVEVAGGYEQYF. The CDR3 nucleotides are TGTGCCAGCAGCGTAGAGGTAGCGGGGGGTTACGAGCAGTACTTC.

J is TRBJ2-2 and V is TRBV7-6; a weak D match, TRBD1 (7 bases). The CDR3 is 17 amino acids. V was trimmed by 1 base and J by 5 bases, leaving 17 bases between them. CDR1 and CDR2 (germline): SGHVS, FNYEAQ. CDR3 protein: CASSLDFQEGATGELFF. The CDR3 DNA follows: TGTGCCAGCAGCTTAGATTTCCAGGAGGGGGCAACCGGGGAGCTGTTTTTT.